These 23 T cell receptor beta chains originate from one sample sequenced in a study of blood T cell repertoires in COVID-19. Profiling relied on immunoSEQ multiplex PCR, and the TCRdb table lists in-frame clones only, not all of them. The sample lists 140,000 to 150,000 clones, around 87% occurring once. The specimen was PBMCs or T cells enriched from blood (not recorded which). All receptors derive from a man in his 60s who had recovered from COVID-19.

In nucleotides, the CDR3 is TGTGCCAGCAGCCGGACTAGCGGGGATGCCGGGGAGCTGTTTTTT. It is translated as CASSRTSGDAGELFF. The V and J genes are TRBV28 and TRBJ2-2; TRBD2 aligns across 12 bases. V lost 6 bases, J lost 6 bases, and 5 bases stayed unmatched. CDR1 is MDHEN and CDR2 is SYDVKM in the germline V gene. The CDR3 sequence is 15 residues long.

The chain combines TRBV9 with TRBJ2-4; no clear D. The CDR3 contains 14 residues. Per the germline V gene, CDR1 is SGDLS and CDR2 is YYNGEE. Trimming stripped 3 bases from V and 0 bases from J, with 7 bases between. The CDR3 reads CASSDPLAKNIQYF. The CDR3 bases are TGTGCCAGCAGCGATCCCCTAGCCAAAAACATTCAGTACTTC. Full variable domain (rest looked up from reference TRBV9 and TRBJ2-4): DSGVTQTPKHLITATGQRVTLRCSPRSGDLSVYWYQQSLDQGLQFLIQYYNGEERAKGNILERFSAQQFPDLHSELNLSSLELGDSALYFCASSDPLAKNIQYFGAGTRLSVL.

This rearrangement joins TRBV20-1 to TRBJ2-1; D is possibly TRBD2 (6 bases). The germline CDR1 and CDR2 sequences are DFQATT and SNEGSKA (reference sequence). The CDR3 consists of 11 residues. Trimming removed 5 bases at V and 5 bases at J, with 7 bases between. The CDR3 is CSASGDNEQFF. DNA of the CDR3: TGCAGTGCTTCGGGGGACAATGAGCAGTTCTTC.

The V call is TRBV28, the J call TRBJ1-4; D perhaps matches TRBD1 (6 bases). The V gene's germline CDR1 is MDHEN and CDR2 SYDVKM. Trimming took 3 bases from V and 5 from J, leaving 25 bases between them. CDR3 length: 19 residues. The CDR3 loop reads CASSLVGGRKSGENEKLFF. CDR3 nucleotides: TGTGCCAGCAGTTTGGTAGGGGGACGGAAGTCAGGGGAAAATGAAAAACTGTTTTTT.

The chain is built from TRBV6-1 and TRBJ1-5; weak D call: TRBD1 (5 bases). The ends were cut back, 3 bases at V and 2 bases at J, with 11 bases in the middle. Germline lookup yields CDR1 MNHNS and CDR2 SASEGT. This CDR3 is 15 amino acids long. CDR3 amino acids: CASSEGGSGNQPQHF. CDR3 nucleotides: TGTGCCAGCAGTGAGGGGGGAAGTGGCAATCAGCCCCAGCATTTT.

The gene calls are TRBV19 and TRBJ1-2; D is uncertain. The CDR3 consists of 12 residues. Germline V gives CDR1 LNHDA, CDR2 SQIVND (reference sequence). Trimming pared 5 bases from V and 4 bases from J, leaving 8 bases between. Here the CDR3 reads CASSPLGYGYTF. For the CDR3, the DNA is TGTGCCAGTAGTCCCCTCGGCTATGGCTACACCTTC.

The chain uses TRBV12-1 and TRBJ1-2. TRBV12-1 is reported as a pseudogene. The CDR3 length is 12 residues. This chain's CDR3 is CASSFFGYGYTF. The CDR3 bases are TGTGCCAGCAGCTTTTTCGGGTATGGCTACACCTTC.

The chain has TRBV28 and TRBJ2-7; D is possibly TRBD1 (6 bases). V lost 7 bases and J lost 1, with 11 bases in between. The CDR3 is made up of 13 amino acids. Per germline, CDR1 MDHEN and CDR2 SYDVKM. The CDR3 region is CASKKDSSYEQYF. DNA of the CDR3: TGTGCCAGCAAGAAGGACAGTTCCTACGAGCAGTACTTC.

The chain employs TRBV7-9 and TRBJ2-7; D not certain. Germline V CDR1 and CDR2: SEHNR, FQNEAQ (reference sequence). V was pared by 4 bases and J by 0 bases, with 13 bases between. The CDR3 is made up of 15 amino acids. The CDR3 DNA reads as TGTGCCAGCAGCTCACCGCTGACAAGCTCCTACGAGCAGTACTTC. Translated: CASSSPLTSSYEQYF. Together with reference TRBV7-9 and TRBJ2-7, the CDR3 gives the full variable domain: DTGVSQNPRHKITKRGQNVTFRCDPISEHNRLYWYRQTLGQGPEFLTYFQNEAQLEKSRLLSDRFSAERPKGSFSTLEIQRTEQGDSAMYLCASSSPLTSSYEQYFGPGTRLTVT.

This chain links TRBV27 with TRBJ2-3; 7 nucleotides match TRBD1. Germline CDR1 reads MNHEY; CDR2 reads SMNVEV (reference sequence). CDR3 length: 17 residues. The trim removed 5 bases at V and 2 bases at J, leaving 13 bases unmatched. The CDR3: CASSSARTGAYTDTQYF. CDR3 bases: TGTGCCAGCAGTAGTGCCCGTACAGGGGCTTACACAGATACGCAGTATTTT.

The chain combines TRBV10-2 with TRBJ2-5; perhaps TRBD2 as D (5 bases). The CDR3 is 13 amino acids. Trimming took off 2 bases at V and 5 bases at J, with 9 bases between the two ends. From germline, CDR1 is WSHSY and CDR2 SAAADI. CDR3 nucleotide sequence: TGCGCCAGCAGTGAGAATAGAGGGGAGACCCAGTACTTC. The encoded protein is CASSENRGETQYF.

The V call is TRBV30, the J call TRBJ1-5, with 10 bases aligning to TRBD1. The CDR3 totals 14 residues. Germline V gene data show CDR1 as GTSNPN and CDR2 as SVGIG (reference sequence). The junction had 3 bases not matched to a gene; V was cut back by 1 base and J by 6 bases. CDR3 nucleotide sequence: TGTGCCTGGAGTGGGGGACAGGGGAGTCAGCCCCAGCATTTT. It is translated as CAWSGGQGSQPQHF.

This sequence joins TRBV6-5 and TRBJ1-1, with D tentatively TRBD1 (5 bases). The CDR3 is made up of 12 amino acids. V gave up 11 bases and J gave up 4 bases, with 14 bases separating them. Germline CDR1 reads MNHEY; CDR2 reads SVGAGI. The CDR3 sequence is CAARMGGTEAFF. For the CDR3, the DNA is TGTGCCGCCCGAATGGGGGGCACTGAAGCTTTCTTT.

CDR3 region: CASSQDERAMQETQYF. The CDR3, as DNA: TGCGCCAGCAGCCAAGATGAGCGGGCGATGCAAGAGACCCAGTACTTC. The V and J genes are TRBV4-1 and TRBJ2-5, with D maybe TRBD2 (6 bases). This CDR3 region has 16 residues. Germline V gene sequence: CDR1 MGHRA, CDR2 YSYEKL. V was clipped by 0 bases and J by 2 bases, with 13 bases between them.

The V and J genes are TRBV23-1 and TRBJ2-7, with 10 bases fitting TRBD1. TRBV23-1 is an open reading frame, and its role is uncertain. CDR3 length equals 15 residues. J gave up 0 bases and V 4 bases, and 3 bases lay outside the gene matches. CDR3 residues: CASSPGQGHSYEQYF. The CDR3 region has the DNA TGCGCCAGCAGTCCGGGACAGGGGCACTCCTACGAGCAGTACTTC.

The V call is TRBV11-2, the J call TRBJ2-7; a possible D gene is TRBD2 (6 bases). The CDR3 loop spans 15 amino acids. Germline V gene sequence: CDR1 SGHAT, CDR2 FQNNGV. The V end was cut by 0 bases, the J end by 4 bases, with 13 bases between. The DNA for the CDR3 is TGTGCCAGCAGCTTAGATCCGGGGGACGGTTACGAGCAGTACTTC. Its translation is CASSLDPGDGYEQYF.

Only a few counts were recorded for this clone. This sequence joins TRBV27 and TRBJ2-7; 7 nucleotides align to TRBD1. Germline V gene data show CDR1 as MNHEY and CDR2 as SMNVEV (reference sequence). This CDR3 spans 14 amino acids. J gave up 0 bases and V 4 bases, and 3 bases lay outside the gene matches. CDR3 nucleotide sequence: TGTGCCAGCAGTTCCGGACAGGTCTCCTACGAGCAGTACTTC. Its protein is CASSSGQVSYEQYF.

V and J are TRBV5-1 and TRBJ1-6; D not resolved. The V end lost 0 bases, the J end lost 0 bases, and 7 bases lay between the germline ends. The V gene's germline CDR1 is SGHRS and CDR2 YFSETQ. The length of the CDR3 is 16 residues. In DNA form, the CDR3 reads TGCGCCAGCAGCTTGGCGTCAGGCTCCTATAATTCACCCCTCCACTTT. It encodes CASSLASGSYNSPLHF.

The gene calls are TRBV9 and TRBJ2-6; D is possibly TRBD1 (5 bases). The length of the CDR3 is 14 residues. The V gene lost 6 bases and the J gene lost 3 bases, with 10 bases spanning the gap. The germline CDR1 and CDR2 sequences are SGDLS and YYNGEE. The CDR3 region has the DNA TGTGCCAGCAAAAAGGGGCTTGGGGCCAACGTCCTGACTTTC. This gives the protein CASKKGLGANVLTF.

This chain joins TRBV7-6 and TRBJ2-7; 11 nucleotides match TRBD2. V shed 1 base, J shed 4 bases, and the junction held 6 bases outside the gene matches. The CDR3 runs to 16 residues. Germline CDR1 is SGHVS and CDR2 is FNYEAQ. The CDR3 DNA is TGTGCCAGCAGCTTAGAGGTGCTAGCGGGGGGATACGAGCAGTACTTC. Its translation: CASSLEVLAGGYEQYF. Based on the CDR3 plus reference TRBV7-6 and TRBJ2-7, the full variable domain is GAGVSQSPRYKVTKRGQDVALRCDPISGHVSLYWYRQALGQGPEFLTYFNYEAQQDKSGLPNDRFSAERPEGSISTLTIQRTEQRDSAMYRCASSLEVLAGGYEQYFGPGTRLTVT.

DNA of the CDR3: TGTGCCAGCAGCGAAGGGGGGGACAGGGTATCCCCTAGGCGTATTTTACCTGGCTACACCTTC. Translation gives CASSEGGDRVSPRRILPGYTF. The chain employs TRBV21-1 and TRBJ1-2; the table's D call, TRBD1, was not checked against the DNA. TRBV21-1 is noted as a pseudogene. CDR3 length: 21 amino acids.

CDR3 DNA: TGTGCCAGCAGTCCCGGGACTAGTCGCTACGAGCAGTACTTC. It translates to CASSPGTSRYEQYF. This chain connects TRBV7-8 to TRBJ2-7; 8 bases are shared with TRBD2. The CDR3 is made up of 14 amino acids. V gave up 6 bases and J gave up 3 bases; unmatched junction bases: 7. CDR1 SGHVS and CDR2 FQNEAQ come from the germline V gene.

This clone showed up just a few times. The chain recombines TRBV2 with TRBJ2-1; the D gene is possibly TRBD2 (6 bases). V lost 8 bases and J lost 9, with 20 bases in between. The CDR3 consists of 14 residues. Germline-derived CDR1 and CDR2 are SNHLY and FYNNEI. CDR3 bases: TGTGCCAGCCGGCGGGACTTCTACGGGGGTGAGCAGTTCTTC. It specifies CASRRDFYGGEQFF.